This note documents a single T cell receptor beta chain sequence. This clone was observed a handful of times. Its specific antigen is unknown. Per-base qualities were not stored, and no clone one base away is much larger. The High Capacity cDNA Reverse Transcription Kit was used to reverse transcribe all of the isolated RNA, meaning that expressed TCRB transcripts were what got sequenced. Deep immunoSEQ sequencing was performed on naive, central memory and regulatory T cell samples, with an average of roughly 3.5 million total reads per sample. After sorted cells were lysed in RLT buffer, RNA was extracted with DNase-treated RNeasy Micro or Mini kits, with the choice depending on cell number. Each cell subset was processed on its own to prevent cross-contamination, while patient and healthy donor samples were processed together. The immunoSEQ multiplex PCR was used to amplify TCRB sequences from cDNA, generating 87-bp fragments that spanned the CDR3 region. Sequencing of the amplicons was done on the Illumina HiSeq platform. For the original study's pipeline: PCR bias was corrected computationally using synthetic template baselines, and reads within Hamming distance 2 were collapsed, with unmergeable singletons discarded. By aligning reads against IMGT, V, D and J genes, CDR3 length, and insertions or deletions at six rearrangement sites were assigned. Within each subset, clonotype counts were normalized to the number of sorted cells before true diversity and Gini coefficients were calculated with the tcR R package. Repertoire sharing was quantified using the overlap coefficient calculated on TCRB nucleotide sequences. Out-of-frame TCRB sequences from naive cells were analyzed to stand in for the pre-selection repertoire. The table comes from immuneACCESS by way of TCRdb, which keeps in-frame sequences with V and J called. Part of the clones is missing from these tables; in studies checked, under half for an unresolved V gene and the rest for unknown reasons. That table supplies the V and J calls and clone size; D and trimming were determined from the DNA. Recorded for this sample are a few hundred thousand clones; roughly 16% of them occurred a single time. Approximately 0.02% of the sample belongs to the ten largest clones.

The sample is drawn from a study of beta chain features in type 1 diabetes (dated by TCRdb to 2016 to 2019). As for the study more broadly: Mean age, gender distribution, total cell number and subset yield did not differ between patients and healthy donors. A total of 85 million to 140 million sorted cells were examined across all samples, and a strong correlation was observed between cell number per subset and RNA yield. In the study, recently diagnosed type 1 diabetes patients and matched healthy donors were compared on the TCRB repertoires of their sorted circulating CD4+ T cell subsets. Whereas all 30 or so donors provided naive and central memory subsets, regulatory and stem cell-like memory subsets were isolated from just 8 patients and about 8 healthy donors. Broader findings and caveats from the paper: Because cDNA was sequenced instead of genomic DNA, highly expressing activated cells could be over-represented, though the groups showed no difference in activation or CD3 levels. PCR might favor shorter templates, but patient and control samples were amplified and corrected together, so any skew would affect both groups equally. Patients with type 1 diabetes made fewer insertions and deleted more nucleotides at VDJ recombination sites, implying thymic rearrangement abnormalities. The naive, central memory and regulatory TCRB repertoires appeared to resemble one another more closely among patients than among healthy donors. Only small numbers of individuals were included in the HLA sub-analyses, which left unresolved whether HLA type had any influence on TCRB rearrangement. Type 1 diabetes patients showed a moderate but significant shortening of TCRB CDR3 length in all four CD4+ subsets.

A single peripheral blood draw of about 116 mL on average was collected from each donor into heparinised tubes. Naive, central memory, regulatory and stem cell-like memory CD4+ T cells were sorted on a BD FACSAria II using a panel including CD45RO, CCR7, CD25, CD127, CD95 and CD27. Purity was above 95% for every sorted population. PBMCs were isolated right away by Lymphoprep density gradient centrifugation and were stained directly, without culture. Samples were stained and sorted in pairs, with one healthy donor and one patient per experiment, so that batch effects were minimized. CDR3 length: 16 amino acids, cysteine to phenylalanine. The DNA shown is the 48-base CDR3, in frame from base 1. In the germline V gene, CDR1 corresponds to SGHDT and CDR2 to YYEEEE. Trimming accounts for 0 bases at V and 3 bases at J, while the number of junction bases matched to no gene is 5.

This clonotype was obtained from a woman under 30 in good health. The chain was built from TRBV5-6 and TRBJ2-7; the junction holds 11 bases that match TRBD2. The sequenced sample was naive CD4+ T cells from blood. The cell subset or site label on this specimen signifies: true naive CD4+ T cells. The CDR3: CASSLGGGTSGYEQYF. The nucleotide sequence reads TGTGCCAGCAGCTTGGGGGGCGGGACTAGCGGCTACGAGCAGTACTTC.